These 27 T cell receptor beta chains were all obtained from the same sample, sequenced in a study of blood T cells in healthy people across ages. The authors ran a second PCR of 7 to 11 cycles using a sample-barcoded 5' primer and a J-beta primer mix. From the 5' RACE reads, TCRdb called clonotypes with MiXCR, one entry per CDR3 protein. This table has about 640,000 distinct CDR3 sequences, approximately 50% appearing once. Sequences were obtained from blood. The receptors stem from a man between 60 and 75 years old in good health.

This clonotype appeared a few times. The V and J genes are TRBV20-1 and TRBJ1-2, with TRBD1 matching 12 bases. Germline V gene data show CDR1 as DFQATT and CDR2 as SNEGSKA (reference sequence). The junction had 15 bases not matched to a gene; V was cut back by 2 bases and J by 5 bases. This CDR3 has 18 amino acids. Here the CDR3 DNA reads TGCAGTGCTAGACCGTTTGGGACAGGGGGCCCCATCCTTTATGGCTACACCTTC. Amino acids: CSARPFGTGGPILYGYTF.

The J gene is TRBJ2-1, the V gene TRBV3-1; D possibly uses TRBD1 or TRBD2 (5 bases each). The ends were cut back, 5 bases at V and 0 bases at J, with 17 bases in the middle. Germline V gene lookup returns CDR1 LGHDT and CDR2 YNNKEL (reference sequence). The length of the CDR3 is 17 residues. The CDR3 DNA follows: TGTGCCAGCAGCAAAGGTTTCCGGGACGGCTCCTACAATGAGCAGTTCTTC. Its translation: CASSKGFRDGSYNEQFF.

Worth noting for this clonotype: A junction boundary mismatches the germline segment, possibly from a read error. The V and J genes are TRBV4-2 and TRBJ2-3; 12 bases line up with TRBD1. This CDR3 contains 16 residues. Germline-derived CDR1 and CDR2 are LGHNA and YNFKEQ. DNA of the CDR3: TGTGCCAGCAGCCGAACCGGGACAGGGGGCACGGATACGCAGTATTTT. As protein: CASSRTGTGGTDTQYF.

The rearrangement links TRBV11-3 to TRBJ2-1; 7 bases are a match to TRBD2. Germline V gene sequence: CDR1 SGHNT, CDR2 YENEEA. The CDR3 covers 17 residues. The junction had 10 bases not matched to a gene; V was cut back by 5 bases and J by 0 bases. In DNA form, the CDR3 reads TGTGCCAGCAGCGGAGTGGGGGGGTCCAGCTCCTACAATGAGCAGTTCTTC. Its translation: CASSGVGGSSSYNEQFF.

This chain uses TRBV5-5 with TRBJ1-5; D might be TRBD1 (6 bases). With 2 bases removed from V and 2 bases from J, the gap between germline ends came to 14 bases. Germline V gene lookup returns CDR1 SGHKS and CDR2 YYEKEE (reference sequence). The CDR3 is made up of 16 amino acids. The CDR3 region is CASSFQGTRGNQPQHF. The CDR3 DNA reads TGTGCCAGCAGCTTTCAGGGGACGAGGGGCAATCAGCCCCAGCATTTT.

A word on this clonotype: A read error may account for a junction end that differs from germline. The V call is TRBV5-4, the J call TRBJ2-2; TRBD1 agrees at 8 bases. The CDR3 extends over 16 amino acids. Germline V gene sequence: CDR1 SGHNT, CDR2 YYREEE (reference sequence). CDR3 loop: CASSLAGTGFTGELFF. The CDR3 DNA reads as TGCGCCAGCAGCTTGGCAGGGACAGGATTCACCGGGGAGCTGTTTTTT.

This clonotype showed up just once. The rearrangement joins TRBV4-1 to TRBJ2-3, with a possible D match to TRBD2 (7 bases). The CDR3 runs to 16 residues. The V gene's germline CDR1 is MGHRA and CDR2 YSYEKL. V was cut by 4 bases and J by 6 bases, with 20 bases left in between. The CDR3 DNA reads TGCGCCAGCAGCCCGTTTGTTGGCGGGGGCGGGGATACGCAGTATTTT. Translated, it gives CASSPFVGGGGDTQYF.

The CDR3 nucleotides read TGCGCCAGCAGTCCAGACCCAACAGCCGGCGGTGAAAAACTGTTTTTT. It specifies CASSPDPTAGGEKLFF. The chain links TRBV10-1 to TRBJ1-4; D not resolved. The germline V gene has CDR1 WNHNN and CDR2 SYGVQD (reference sequence). Trimming took 5 bases from V and 7 from J, leaving 20 bases between them. This CDR3 contains 16 residues.

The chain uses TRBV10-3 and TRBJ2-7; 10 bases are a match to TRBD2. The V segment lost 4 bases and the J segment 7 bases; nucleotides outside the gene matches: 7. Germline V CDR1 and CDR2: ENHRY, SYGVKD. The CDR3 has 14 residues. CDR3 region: CAISGLAGGGEQYF. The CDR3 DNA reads TGTGCCATCAGTGGTTTAGCGGGGGGAGGTGAGCAGTACTTC.

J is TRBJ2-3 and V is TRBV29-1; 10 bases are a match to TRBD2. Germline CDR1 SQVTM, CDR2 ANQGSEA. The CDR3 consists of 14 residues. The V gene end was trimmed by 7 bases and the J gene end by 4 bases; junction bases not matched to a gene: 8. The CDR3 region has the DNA TGCAGCGCTAAAAGCGGGGGGGCCCCAGATACGCAGTATTTT. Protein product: CSAKSGGAPDTQYF.

CDR3 residues: CASSLGTSKETQYF. For the CDR3, the DNA is TGTGCCAGCAGTTTAGGGACTAGCAAAGAGACCCAGTACTTC. The genes are TRBV12-3 or TRBV12-4 and TRBJ2-5, with 8 bases identical to TRBD2. V dropped 1 base and J dropped 3; count of bases not matched to a gene: 1. The CDR3 contains 14 residues.

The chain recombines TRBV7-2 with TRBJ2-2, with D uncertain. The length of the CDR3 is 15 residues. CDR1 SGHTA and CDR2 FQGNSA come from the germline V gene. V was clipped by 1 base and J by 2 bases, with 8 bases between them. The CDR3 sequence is CASSLGGTNTGELFF. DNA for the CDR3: TGTGCCAGCAGCTTAGGGGGTACAAACACCGGGGAGCTGTTTTTT.

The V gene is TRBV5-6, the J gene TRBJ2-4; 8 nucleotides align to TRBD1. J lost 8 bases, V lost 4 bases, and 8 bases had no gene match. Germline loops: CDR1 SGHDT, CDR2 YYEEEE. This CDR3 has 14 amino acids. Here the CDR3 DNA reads TGTGCCAGCAGCGCACAGGGGGGTTTTGACATTCAGTACTTC. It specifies CASSAQGGFDIQYF. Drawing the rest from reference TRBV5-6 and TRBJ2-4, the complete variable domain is DAGVTQSPTHLIKTRGQQVTLRCSPKSGHDTVSWYQQALGQGPQFIFQYYEEEERQRGNFPDRFSGHQFPNYSSELNVNALLLGDSALYLCASSAQGGFDIQYFGAGTRLSVL.

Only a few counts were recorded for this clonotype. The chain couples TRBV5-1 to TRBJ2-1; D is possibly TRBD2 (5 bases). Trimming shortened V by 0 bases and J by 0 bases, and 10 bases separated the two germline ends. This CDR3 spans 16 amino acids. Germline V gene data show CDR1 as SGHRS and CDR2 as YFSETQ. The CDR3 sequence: CASSLDVASSYNEQFF. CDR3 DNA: TGCGCCAGCAGCTTGGACGTAGCGAGCTCCTACAATGAGCAGTTCTTC.

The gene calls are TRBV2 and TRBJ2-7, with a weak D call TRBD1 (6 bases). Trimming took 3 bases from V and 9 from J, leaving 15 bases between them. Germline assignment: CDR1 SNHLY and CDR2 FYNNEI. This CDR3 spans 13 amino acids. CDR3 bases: TGTGCCAGCAGTGACGGACAGAAAACCCCGCAGTACTTC. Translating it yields CASSDGQKTPQYF.

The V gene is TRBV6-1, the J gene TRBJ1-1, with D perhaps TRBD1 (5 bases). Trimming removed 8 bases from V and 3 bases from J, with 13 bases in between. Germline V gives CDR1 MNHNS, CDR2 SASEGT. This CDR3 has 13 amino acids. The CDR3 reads CASQEGQDTEAFF. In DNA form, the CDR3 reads TGTGCCAGCCAGGAGGGGCAGGACACTGAAGCTTTCTTT.

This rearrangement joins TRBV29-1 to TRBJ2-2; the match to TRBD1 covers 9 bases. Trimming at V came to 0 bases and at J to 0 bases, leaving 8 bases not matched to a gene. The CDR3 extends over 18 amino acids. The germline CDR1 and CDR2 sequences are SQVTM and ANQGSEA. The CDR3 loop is CSVEDLGGQGSNTGELFF. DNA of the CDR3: TGCAGCGTTGAAGATCTAGGCGGACAGGGGTCGAACACCGGGGAGCTGTTTTTT.

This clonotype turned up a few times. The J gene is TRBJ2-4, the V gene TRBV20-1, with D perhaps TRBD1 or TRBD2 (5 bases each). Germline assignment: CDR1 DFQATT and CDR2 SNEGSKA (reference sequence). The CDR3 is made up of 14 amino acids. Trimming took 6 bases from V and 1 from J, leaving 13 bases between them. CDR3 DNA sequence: TGCAGTGCCACCCTCGGGACCGCCAAAAACATTCAGTACTTC. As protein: CSATLGTAKNIQYF.

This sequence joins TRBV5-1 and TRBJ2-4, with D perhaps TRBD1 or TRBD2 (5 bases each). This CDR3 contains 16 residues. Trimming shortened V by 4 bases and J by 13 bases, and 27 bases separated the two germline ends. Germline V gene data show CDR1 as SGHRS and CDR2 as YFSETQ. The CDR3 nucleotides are TGCGCCAGCAGCCCGGGGACGGGGTTACCCTCCTACAAGCAGTACTTC. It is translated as CASSPGTGLPSYKQYF.

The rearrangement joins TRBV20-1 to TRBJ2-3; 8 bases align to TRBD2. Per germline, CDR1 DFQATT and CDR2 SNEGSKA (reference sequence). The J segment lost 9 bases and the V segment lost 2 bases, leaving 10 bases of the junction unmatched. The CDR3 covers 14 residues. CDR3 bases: TGCAGTGCTAGACCCCTGGGGACTAGACAGACGCAGTATTTT. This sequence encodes CSARPLGTRQTQYF.

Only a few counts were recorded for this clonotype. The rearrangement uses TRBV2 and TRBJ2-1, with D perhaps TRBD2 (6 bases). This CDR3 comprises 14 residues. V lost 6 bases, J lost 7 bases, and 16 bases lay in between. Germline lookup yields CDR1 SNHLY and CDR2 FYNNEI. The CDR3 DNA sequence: TGTGCCAGCAGGATCCGGGGGACTGTGAATGAGCAGTTCTTC. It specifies CASRIRGTVNEQFF.

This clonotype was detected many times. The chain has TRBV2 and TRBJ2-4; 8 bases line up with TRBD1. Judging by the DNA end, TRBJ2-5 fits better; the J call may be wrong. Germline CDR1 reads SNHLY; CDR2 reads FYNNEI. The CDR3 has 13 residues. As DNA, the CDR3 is TGTGCCAGCGGGGGTACAGGGGGAGAGACCCAGTACTTC. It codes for CASGGTGGETQYF.

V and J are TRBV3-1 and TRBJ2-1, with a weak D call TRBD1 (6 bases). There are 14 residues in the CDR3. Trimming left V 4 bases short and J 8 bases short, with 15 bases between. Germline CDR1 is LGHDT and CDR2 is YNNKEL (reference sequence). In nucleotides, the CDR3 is TGTGCCAGCAGCCTAAGGGGGAGAGCGCATGAGCAGTTCTTC. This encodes CASSLRGRAHEQFF.

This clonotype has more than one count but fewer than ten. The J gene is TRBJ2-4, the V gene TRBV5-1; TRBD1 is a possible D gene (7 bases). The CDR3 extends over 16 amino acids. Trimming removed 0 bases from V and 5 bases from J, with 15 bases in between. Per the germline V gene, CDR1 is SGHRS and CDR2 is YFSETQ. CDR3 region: CASSLAPGGLENIQYF. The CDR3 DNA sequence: TGCGCCAGCAGCTTGGCCCCAGGGGGGCTGGAAAACATTCAGTACTTC.

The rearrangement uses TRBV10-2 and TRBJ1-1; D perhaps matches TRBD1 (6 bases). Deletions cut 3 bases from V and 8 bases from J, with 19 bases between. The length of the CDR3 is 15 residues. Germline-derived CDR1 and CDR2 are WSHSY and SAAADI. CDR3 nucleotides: TGCGCCAGCAGTGACCCTAGTCAGGGGATACCAGAAGCTTTCTTT. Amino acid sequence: CASSDPSQGIPEAFF.

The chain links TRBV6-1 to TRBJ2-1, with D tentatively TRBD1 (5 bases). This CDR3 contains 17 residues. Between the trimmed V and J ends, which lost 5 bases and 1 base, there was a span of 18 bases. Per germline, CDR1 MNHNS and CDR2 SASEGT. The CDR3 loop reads CASSRVSTGLSYNEQFF. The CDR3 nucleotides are TGTGCCAGCAGTCGAGTGAGTACAGGTCTTTCCTACAATGAGCAGTTCTTC.

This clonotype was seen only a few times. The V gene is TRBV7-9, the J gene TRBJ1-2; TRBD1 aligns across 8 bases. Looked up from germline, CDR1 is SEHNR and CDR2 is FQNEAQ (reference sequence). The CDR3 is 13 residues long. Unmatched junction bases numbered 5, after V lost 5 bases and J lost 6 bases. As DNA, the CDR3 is TGTGCCAGCAGCACCTCGACAGGGGATGGCTACACCTTC. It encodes CASSTSTGDGYTF.